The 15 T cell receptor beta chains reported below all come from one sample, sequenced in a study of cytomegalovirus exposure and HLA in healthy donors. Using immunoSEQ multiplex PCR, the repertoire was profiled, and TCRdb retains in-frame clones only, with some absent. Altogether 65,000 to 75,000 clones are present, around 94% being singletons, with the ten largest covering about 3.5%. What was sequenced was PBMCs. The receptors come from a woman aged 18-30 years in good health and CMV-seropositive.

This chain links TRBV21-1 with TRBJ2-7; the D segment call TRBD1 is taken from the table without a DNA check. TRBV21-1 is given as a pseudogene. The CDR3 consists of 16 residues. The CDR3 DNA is TGTGCCAGCAGCAAAGAGTCGCGTGACAGGGGCCACGAGCAGTACTTC. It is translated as CASSKESRDRGHEQYF.

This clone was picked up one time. DNA for the CDR3: TGTGCCACCAGCAGAGGGCGGGGGGGCCTGACAGATACGCAGTATTTT. Translating it yields CATSRGRGGLTDTQYF. The gene calls are TRBV15 and TRBJ2-3; 9 positions match TRBD2. The V segment lost 1 base and the J segment 3 bases; nucleotides outside the gene matches: 5. Germline values: CDR1 LNHNV, CDR2 YYDKDF (reference sequence). CDR3 length: 16 residues.

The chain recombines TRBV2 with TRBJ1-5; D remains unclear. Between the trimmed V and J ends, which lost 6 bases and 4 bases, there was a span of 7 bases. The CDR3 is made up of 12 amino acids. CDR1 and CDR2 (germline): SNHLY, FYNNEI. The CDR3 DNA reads TGTGCCAGCAGCGAGGGTAATCAGCCCCAGCATTTT. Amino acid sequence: CASSEGNQPQHF. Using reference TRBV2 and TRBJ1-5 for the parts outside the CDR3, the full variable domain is EPEVTQTPSHQVTQMGQEVILRCVPISNHLYFYWYRQILGQKVEFLVSFYNNEISEKSEIFDDQFSVERPDGSNFTLKIRSTKLEDSAMYFCASSEGNQPQHFGDGTRLSIL.

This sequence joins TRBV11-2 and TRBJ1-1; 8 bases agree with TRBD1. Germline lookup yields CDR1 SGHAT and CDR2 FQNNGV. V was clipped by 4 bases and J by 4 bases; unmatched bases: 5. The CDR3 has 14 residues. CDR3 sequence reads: CASSSFTGGTEAFF. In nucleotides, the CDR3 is TGTGCCAGCAGCTCGTTCACAGGGGGCACTGAAGCTTTCTTT.

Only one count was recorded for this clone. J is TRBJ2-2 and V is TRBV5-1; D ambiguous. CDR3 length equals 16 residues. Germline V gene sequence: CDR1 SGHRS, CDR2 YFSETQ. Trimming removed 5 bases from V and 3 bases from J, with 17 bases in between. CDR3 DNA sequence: TGCGCCAGCAGGAGACAATTCCCCTCGGACACCGGGGAGCTGTTTTTT. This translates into CASRRQFPSDTGELFF.

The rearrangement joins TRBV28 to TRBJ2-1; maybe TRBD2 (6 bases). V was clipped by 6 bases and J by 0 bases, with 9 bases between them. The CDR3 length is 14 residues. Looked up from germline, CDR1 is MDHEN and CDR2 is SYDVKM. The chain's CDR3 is CASRGGISYNEQFF. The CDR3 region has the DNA TGTGCCAGCAGGGGCGGGATCTCCTACAATGAGCAGTTCTTC. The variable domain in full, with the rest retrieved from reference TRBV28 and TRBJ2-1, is DVKVTQSSRYLVKRTGEKVFLECVQDMDHENMFWYRQDPGLGLRLIYFSYDVKMKEKGDIPEGYSVSREKKERFSLILESASTNQTSMYLCASRGGISYNEQFFGPGTRLTVL.

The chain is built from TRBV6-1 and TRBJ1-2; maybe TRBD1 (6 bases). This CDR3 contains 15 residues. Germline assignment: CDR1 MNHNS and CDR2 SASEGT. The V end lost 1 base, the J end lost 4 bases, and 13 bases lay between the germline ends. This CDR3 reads CASSEETGQGYGYTF. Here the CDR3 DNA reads TGTGCCAGCAGTGAAGAGACAGGACAAGGCTATGGCTACACCTTC.

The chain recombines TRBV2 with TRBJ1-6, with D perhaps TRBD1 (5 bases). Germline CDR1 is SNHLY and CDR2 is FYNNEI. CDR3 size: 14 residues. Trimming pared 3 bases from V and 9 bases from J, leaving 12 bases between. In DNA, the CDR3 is TGTGCCAGCAGTGAGGGGGGTAGTGGTTCACCCCTCCACTTT. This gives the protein CASSEGGSGSPLHF. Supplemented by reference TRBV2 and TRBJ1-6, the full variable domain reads EPEVTQTPSHQVTQMGQEVILRCVPISNHLYFYWYRQILGQKVEFLVSFYNNEISEKSEIFDDQFSVERPDGSNFTLKIRSTKLEDSAMYFCASSEGGSGSPLHFGNGTRLTVT.

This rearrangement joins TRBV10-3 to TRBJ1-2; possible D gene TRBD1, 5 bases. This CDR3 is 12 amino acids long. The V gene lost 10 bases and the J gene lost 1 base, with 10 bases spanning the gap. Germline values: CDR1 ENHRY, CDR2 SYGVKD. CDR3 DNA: TGTGCCACCAAAGGACATAACTATGGCTACACCTTC. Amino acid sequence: CATKGHNYGYTF.

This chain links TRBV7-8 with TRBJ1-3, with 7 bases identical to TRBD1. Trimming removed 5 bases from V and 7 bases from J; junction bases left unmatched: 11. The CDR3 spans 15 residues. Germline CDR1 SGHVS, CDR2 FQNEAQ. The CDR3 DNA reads TGTGCCAGCAGCCCCAGGACAGGAAGCGGGAACACCATATATTTT. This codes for CASSPRTGSGNTIYF.

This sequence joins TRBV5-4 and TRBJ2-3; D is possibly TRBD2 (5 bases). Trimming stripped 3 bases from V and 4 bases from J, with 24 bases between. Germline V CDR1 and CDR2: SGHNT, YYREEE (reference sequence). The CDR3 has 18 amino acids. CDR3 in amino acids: CASSSPWGEGSGPDTQYF. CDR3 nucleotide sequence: TGTGCCAGCAGCTCCCCCTGGGGTGAGGGTTCGGGCCCAGATACGCAGTATTTT.

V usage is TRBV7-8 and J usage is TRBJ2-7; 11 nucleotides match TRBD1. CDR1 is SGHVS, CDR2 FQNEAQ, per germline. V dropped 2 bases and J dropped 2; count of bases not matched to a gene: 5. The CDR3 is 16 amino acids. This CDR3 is CASSLMGQGVTYEQYF. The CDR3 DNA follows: TGTGCCAGCAGCTTAATGGGACAGGGGGTAACCTACGAGCAGTACTTC.

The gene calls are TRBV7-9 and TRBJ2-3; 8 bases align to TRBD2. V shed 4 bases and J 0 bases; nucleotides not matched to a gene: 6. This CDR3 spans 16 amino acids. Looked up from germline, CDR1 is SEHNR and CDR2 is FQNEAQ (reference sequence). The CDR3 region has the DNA TGTGCCAGCAGCTCCTTCGGCGGGGGGAGCACAGATACGCAGTATTTT. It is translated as CASSSFGGGSTDTQYF.

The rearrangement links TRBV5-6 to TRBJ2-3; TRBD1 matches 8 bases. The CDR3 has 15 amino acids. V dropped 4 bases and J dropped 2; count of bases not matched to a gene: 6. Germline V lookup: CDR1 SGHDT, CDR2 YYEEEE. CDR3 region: CASSEGTGTTDTQYF. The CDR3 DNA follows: TGTGCCAGCAGCGAAGGGACAGGAACCACAGATACGCAGTATTTT.

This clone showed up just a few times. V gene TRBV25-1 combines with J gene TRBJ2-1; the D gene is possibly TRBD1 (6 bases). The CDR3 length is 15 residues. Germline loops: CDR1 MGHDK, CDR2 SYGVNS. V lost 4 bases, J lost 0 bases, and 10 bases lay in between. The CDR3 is CASSAQGISYNEQFF. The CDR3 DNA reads TGTGCCAGCAGTGCCCAGGGGATCTCCTACAATGAGCAGTTCTTC.